This TCR beta chain comes out of a study of glioma-infiltrating T cells. Using RNA template, CDR3s of TCR alpha and beta were amplified with iRepertoire arm-PCR. TCRdb reprocessed the multiplex PCR reads with MiXCR, giving one entry per CDR3 protein. The profile shows roughly 190,000 distinct CDR3 sequences, 25% to 35% of them singletons. Germline CDR1 SGHRS, CDR2 YFSETQ. This CDR3 contains 12 residues. Trimming removed 7 bases at V and 4 bases at J, with 11 bases between. The chain combines TRBV5-1 with TRBJ1-1; a weak D match, TRBD1 (6 bases). Sample: glioma tissue, nonneoplastic brain tissue, or PBMCs (not recorded which). This clonotype was obtained from a human donor with low-grade glioma or glioblastoma, undergoing nonglioma brain surgery, or in good health (not recorded which). CDR3 DNA: TGCGCCAGCCGGTGGGGGCGCACTGAAGCTTTCTTT. Translated: CASRWGRTEAFF.